Following are 17 T cell receptor beta chains from one sample sequenced in a study of cytomegalovirus exposure and HLA in healthy donors. PCR amplification relied on 60 Vbeta primers (plus 13 Jbeta primers). Clones were sequenced by immunoSEQ multiplex PCR, and TCRdb holds only the in-frame ones, with some missing. Of about 160,000 clones listed, around 79% were seen once; the top ten hold 2.5%. Sequenced sample: PBMCs. The source of these receptors is a female donor in good health and CMV-seronegative.

This clone was observed a single time. The chain joins TRBV18 to TRBJ2-1, with 12 bases fitting TRBD2. The V gene's germline CDR1 is KGHSH and CDR2 LQKENI. CDR3 size: 16 residues. J was trimmed by 3 bases and V by 3 bases; bases with no gene match: 3. CDR3 bases: TGTGCCAGCTCACCGACTAGCGGGAGCGGCTACAATGAGCAGTTCTTC. It is translated as CASSPTSGSGYNEQFF.

This chain links TRBV13 with TRBJ1-2, with D unresolved. The CDR3 runs to 14 residues. V lost 5 bases and J 5 bases, leaving 15 bases between the germline ends. Germline V gene sequence: CDR1 PRHDT, CDR2 FYEKMQ (reference sequence). The CDR3 coding sequence is TGTGCCAGCAGCAGCCCGGGAGAGCTATATGGCTACACCTTC. Translation: CASSSPGELYGYTF.

In regard to this clone: This specimen includes other DNA sequences encoding the same CDR3. CDR3 DNA sequence: TGTGCCAGCAGTGAAAGGGGATCTGGGTTCAGCGGGAGCTACGAGCAGTACTTC. It is translated as CASSERGSGFSGSYEQYF. The V call is TRBV2, the J call TRBJ2-7, with 8 bases that match TRBD2. The CDR3 totals 18 residues. The ends lost 2 bases at V and 3 bases at J; junction bases unmatched: 15. From germline, CDR1 is SNHLY and CDR2 FYNNEI.

The V gene is TRBV6-1, the J gene TRBJ1-4; 7 nucleotides agree with TRBD1. After removal of 2 bases from V and 8 bases from J, the junction contained 8 bases not matched to a gene. The CDR3 is made up of 15 amino acids. Germline assignment: CDR1 MNHNS and CDR2 SASEGT. The CDR3 region has the DNA TGTGCCAGCAGTGAAATTGAGGGGGCTCGGGAAAAACTGTTTTTT. This gives the protein CASSEIEGAREKLFF.

This clone was picked up one time. The genes are TRBV10-1 and TRBJ2-2; TRBD1 matches 7 bases. Germline-derived CDR1 and CDR2 are WNHNN and SYGVQD (reference sequence). This CDR3 comprises 13 residues. With 4 bases clipped from V and 7 bases from J, the junction kept 3 bases outside the gene matches. CDR3 residues: CASSGQGIGELFF. For the CDR3, the DNA is TGCGCCAGCAGTGGACAGGGAATCGGGGAGCTGTTTTTT.

This rearrangement joins TRBV20-1 to TRBJ2-5, with a tentative D call TRBD1 (6 bases). The germline V gene encodes CDR1 DFQATT and CDR2 SNEGSKA (reference sequence). Trimming pared 5 bases from V and 6 bases from J, leaving 10 bases between. The CDR3 spans 11 residues. The CDR3 here is CSAGDIKTQYF. CDR3 DNA: TGCAGTGCTGGGGACATTAAGACCCAGTACTTC.

This chain connects TRBV27 to TRBJ1-5, with D maybe TRBD1 (5 bases). Trimming shortened V by 5 bases and J by 7 bases, and 12 bases separated the two germline ends. Germline assignment: CDR1 MNHEY and CDR2 SMNVEV (reference sequence). This CDR3 is built from 13 residues. CDR3 coding DNA: TGTGCCAGCAGTCAGGGTTTAAGGCAGCCCCAGCATTTT. This codes for CASSQGLRQPQHF.

Here the CDR3 DNA reads TGTGCCAGCAAACTAGCGGGAGAGGGTGAGCAGTTCTTC. This translates into CASKLAGEGEQFF. The genes are TRBV27 and TRBJ2-1, with 11 bases matching TRBD2. Trimming cost V 7 bases and J 9 bases; bases outside gene matches: 5. Germline lookup yields CDR1 MNHEY and CDR2 SMNVEV (reference sequence). The length of the CDR3 is 13 residues.

This clone was counted a few times. Other DNA sequences in the same sample also yield this CDR3. This chain connects TRBV18 to TRBJ1-5; 9 positions match TRBD1. The V gene's germline CDR1 is KGHSH and CDR2 LQKENI. Losses at the gene ends were 3 bases for V and 4 bases for J; bases not matched to a gene: 1. The CDR3 sequence is 14 residues long. Written as DNA, the CDR3 is TGTGCCAGCTCACCGGGGACAGGGAATCAGCCCCAGCATTTT. It yields the protein CASSPGTGNQPQHF.

This clone came up once. The chain couples TRBV11-1 to TRBJ1-3; TRBD1 agrees at 7 bases. V shed 5 bases, J shed 1 base, and the junction held 2 bases outside the gene matches. The CDR3 loop spans 14 amino acids. In germline, CDR1 is SGHAT, CDR2 FQDESV (reference sequence). The CDR3 loop is CASSVGQSGNTIYF. The CDR3 region has the DNA TGTGCCAGCAGCGTGGGACAGTCTGGAAACACCATATATTTT.

V usage is TRBV6-6 and J usage is TRBJ1-5; 7 nucleotides line up with TRBD1. CDR1 and CDR2 from the germline V gene are MNHNY and SVGAGI (reference sequence). V shed 6 bases, J shed 6 bases, and the junction held 11 bases outside the gene matches. This CDR3 has 15 amino acids. CDR3 loop: CASRAPRGVGQPQHF. The CDR3 DNA follows: TGTGCCAGCAGGGCACCCAGGGGGGTCGGTCAGCCCCAGCATTTT.

The gene calls are TRBV5-4 and TRBJ2-7; 8 nucleotides align to TRBD1. After removal of 3 bases from V and 7 bases from J, the junction contained 9 bases not matched to a gene. The CDR3 length is 14 residues. Germline CDR1 and CDR2: SGHNT and YYREEE (reference sequence). The CDR3: CASSSRQGLEEQYF. CDR3 coding DNA: TGTGCCAGCAGCTCGCGACAGGGGCTGGAGGAGCAGTACTTC.

The chain employs TRBV11-3 and TRBJ2-6; 7 bases are a match to TRBD1. The germline gives CDR1 SGHNT, CDR2 YENEEA. V lost 5 bases, J lost 2 bases, and 6 bases stayed unmatched. The CDR3 spans 16 residues. The CDR3 nucleotides are TGTGCCAGCAGCGCGAGAGGGGGCACTGGGGCCAACGTCCTGACTTTC. Translating it yields CASSARGGTGANVLTF. The full variable domain, in which reference TRBV11-3 and TRBJ2-6 provide the parts outside the CDR3, is EAGVVQSPRYKIIEKKQPVAFWCNPISGHNTLYWYLQNLGQGPELLIRYENEEAVDDSQLPKDRFSAERLKGVDSTLKIQPAELGDSAVYLCASSARGGTGANVLTFGAGSRLTVL.

There are a few counts of this clone. The sample carries other DNA sequences with the same CDR3. The chain couples TRBV7-2 to TRBJ2-5; no reliable D call. In germline, CDR1 is SGHTA, CDR2 FQGNSA. The length of the CDR3 is 11 residues. Trimming removed 5 bases at V and 2 bases at J, with 3 bases between. CDR3 bases: TGTGCCAGCAGCCTACAAGAGACCCAGTACTTC. Amino acid sequence: CASSLQETQYF.

This chain links TRBV10-3 with TRBJ2-5, with D maybe TRBD1 (6 bases). The CDR3 sequence is 13 residues long. Trimming left V 10 bases short and J 1 base short, with 13 bases between. Germline V gene sequence: CDR1 ENHRY, CDR2 SYGVKD. The DNA of the CDR3 is TGTGCCACTGGGAGACAGGTCCAAGAGACCCAGTACTTC. It translates to CATGRQVQETQYF.

V usage is TRBV4-1 and J usage is TRBJ2-7; 8 bases are a match to TRBD1. The CDR3 covers 15 residues. The V segment lost 2 bases and the J segment 2 bases; nucleotides outside the gene matches: 5. Germline CDR1 is MGHRA and CDR2 is YSYEKL. Written as DNA, the CDR3 is TGCGCCAGCAGCCAAAAGACAGGGGAGCCCTACGAGCAGTACTTC. The encoded protein is CASSQKTGEPYEQYF.

This clone was found once. The CDR3 region is CASSLEVGRDGYTF. The CDR3 bases are TGCGCCAGCAGCTTGGAAGTGGGGCGAGACGGCTACACCTTC. This sequence joins TRBV5-1 and TRBJ1-2, with D possibly TRBD1 on 5 matching bases. Trimming stripped 0 bases from V and 8 bases from J, with 14 bases between. This CDR3 spans 14 amino acids. Germline V gene sequence: CDR1 SGHRS, CDR2 YFSETQ.